The present TCR beta chain was sequenced within a study of cytomegalovirus exposure and HLA in healthy donors. Overall study findings and caveats: A later analysis linked a missense variant in DCLRE1C to the trimming of TCR beta V and J genes.

Turning to this clone: Its specificity is unknown. Additional DNA sequences in this sample encode the identical CDR3.

The PCR ran on 60 Vbeta and 13 Jbeta primers. The protocol was immunoSEQ multiplex PCR, while the TCRdb copy is restricted to in-frame clones and leaves out a portion. The table includes 110,000 or so clones, about 8.6% detected once. Input material: PBMCs. This clonotype was obtained from a woman aged 40-49 years in good health and CMV-seropositive.

In DNA form, the CDR3 reads TGTGCCAGCAAGTCAGGGAACTATGGCTACACCTTC. Its translation: CASKSGNYGYTF. The V call is TRBV2, the J call TRBJ1-2; possibly TRBD1 for D (5 bases). CDR1 and CDR2 from the germline V gene are SNHLY and FYNNEI. Between the trimmed V and J ends, which lost 7 bases and 2 bases, there was a span of 8 bases. This CDR3 spans 12 amino acids. Full variable domain (remainder filled in from reference TRBV2 and TRBJ1-2): EPEVTQTPSHQVTQMGQEVILRCVPISNHLYFYWYRQILGQKVEFLVSFYNNEISEKSEIFDDQFSVERPDGSNFTLKIRSTKLEDSAMYFCASKSGNYGYTFGSGTRLTVV.